Ten or more counts support the clone carrying this TCR beta chain. V was pared by 2 bases and J by 4 bases, with 4 bases of the junction left unmatched. CDR3 length: 14 residues. In germline, CDR1 is SGHRS, CDR2 YFSETQ. The data were obtained in a study of CD8+CD57+ T cells in acquired aplastic anemia. The use of genomic DNA as template underpinned the TCR beta VDJ and CDR3 profiling. MiXCR, run by TCRdb on the reads, gives a single entry per CDR3 protein. The table shows 200,000 to 250,000 distinct CDR3 sequences, with around 32% occurring only once. The sequenced material came from sorted CD4+, CD8+, or CD8+CD57+ T cells (not recorded which) from PBMCs. This sequence joins TRBV5-1 and TRBJ2-3; 7 bases fit TRBD2. This TCR was sampled from a human donor in good health, serving as a control. In nucleotides, the CDR3 is TGCGCCAGCAGCTTCAGCGGACTAGCAGATACGCAGTATTTT. It specifies CASSFSGLADTQYF. The variable domain in full, completed from reference TRBV5-1 and TRBJ2-3, reads KAGVTQTPRYLIKTRGQQVTLSCSPISGHRSVSWYQQTPGQGLQFLFEYFSETQRNKGNFPGRFSGRQFSNSRSEMNVSTLELGDSALYLCASSFSGLADTQYFGPGTRLTVL.